This is a list of T cell receptor beta chains from one sample in a study of response to subunit inactivated influenza vaccine. A single record per CDR3 protein comes from TCRdb applying MiXCR to the RT-PCR reads. This sample carries about 540,000 distinct CDR3 sequences, around 25% of them seen once, and the ten largest clones take approximately 2.9%. The sample was also linked to a second study, of T cells expressing NK-cell markers.

The source material was CD4+ T cells sorted from PBMCs, sampled 11 to 12 days after vaccination. These receptor sequences come from a man aged 45-60 years who received an inactivated influenza vaccine. CDR3s include the opening cysteine and the closing phenylalanine or tryptophan. The D gene is left open where the match is weak. Size is stated for part of the rows, as once, few or many counts, or as a class when the clone is expanded.

v_gene	abundance	d_gene	j_gene	CDR3aa	CDR3nt
TRBV5-1	few	TRBD1	TRBJ2-2	CASREQGGTGELFF	TGCGCCAGCAGAGAACAGGGGGGCACCGGGGAGCTGTTTTTT
TRBV30	-	TRBD1	TRBJ2-7	CAWIRQGSYEQYF	TGTGCCTGGATCCGACAGGGATCCTACGAGCAGTACTTC
TRBV7-3	-	-	TRBJ2-1	CASSLRRGSGFYNEQFF	TGTGCCAGCAGCTTAAGGAGGGGGAGTGGATTCTACAATGAGCAGTTCTTC
TRBV4-2	-	TRBD1	TRBJ2-4	CASSQVDRDKNIQYF	TGTGCCAGCAGCCAAGTAGACAGGGATAAAAACATTCAGTACTTC
TRBV20-1	few	TRBD2	TRBJ2-3	CSARLAGGPDTQYF	TGCAGTGCTAGACTAGCGGGAGGCCCAGATACGCAGTATTTT
TRBV5-1	few	-	TRBJ1-1	CASSLDRGPSAFF	TGCGCCAGCAGCTTGGACCGGGGGCCCAGTGCTTTCTTT
TRBV27	few	-	TRBJ2-7	CASSLRGPSYEQYF	TGTGCCAGCAGTTTAAGAGGACCGTCATACGAGCAGTACTTC
TRBV7-9	-	-	TRBJ1-2	CASSLRPIVNYGYTF	TGTGCCAGCAGCTTAAGGCCTATCGTGAACTATGGCTACACCTTC
TRBV7-8	-	-	TRBJ2-7	CASSPGVSGTYSYEQYF	TGTGCCAGCAGCCCGGGGGTCTCCGGGACTTACTCCTACGAGCAGTACTTC
TRBV5-1	many	-	TRBJ2-7	CASSITPGVTYEQYF	TGCGCCAGCAGCATCACCCCGGGGGTCACCTACGAGCAGTACTTC
TRBV5-1	-	TRBD2	TRBJ2-1	CASSLDTGRTHNEQFF	TGCGCCAGCAGCTTGGATACCGGGAGGACCCACAATGAGCAGTTCTTC
TRBV20-1	-	TRBD1	TRBJ2-1	CSAEGANEQFF	TGCAGTGCCGAGGGGGCCAATGAGCAGTTCTTC
TRBV9	few	-	TRBJ2-4	CASNPGSRSENIQYF	TGTGCCAGCAATCCGGGCTCCCGGTCCGAAAACATTCAGTACTTC
TRBV12-3/TRBV12-4	few	-	TRBJ2-7	CASSPPPGYYEQYF	TGTGCCAGCAGTCCACCTCCCGGGTATTACGAGCAGTACTTC
TRBV10-3	-	-	TRBJ1-2	CAISNGPGEGYTF	TGTGCCATCAGCAACGGACCCGGTGAGGGCTACACCTTC
TRBV5-1	few	-	TRBJ1-2	CASSLAFDSYGYTF	TGCGCCAGCAGCTTGGCCTTTGACAGCTATGGCTACACCTTC
TRBV30	few	TRBD2	TRBJ2-5	CAWNKGLERETQYF	TGTGCCTGGAACAAAGGACTAGAGAGAGAGACCCAGTACTTC
TRBV10-3	many	-	TRBJ1-3	CAISDSTSGNTIYF	TGTGCCATCAGTGATAGTACCTCTGGAAACACCATATATTTT
TRBV5-1	-	-	TRBJ2-3	CASSYPASTDTQYF	TGCGCCAGCAGCTATCCGGCTAGCACAGATACGCAGTATTTT
TRBV7-9	few	-	TRBJ2-7	CASSLQGNAYEQYF	TGTGCCAGCAGCTTACAGGGAAACGCCTACGAGCAGTACTTC
TRBV2	-	-	TRBJ2-5	CASSDPSEQVLETQYF	TGTGCCAGCAGTGACCCCTCGGAACAAGTTTTAGAGACCCAGTACTTC
TRBV7-2	-	-	TRBJ1-3	CASSFGGMSGNTIYF	TGTGCCAGCAGCTTCGGGGGAATGAGCGGAAACACCATATATTTT
TRBV12-3/TRBV12-4	-	TRBD1	TRBJ2-1	CASIPGTGENEQFF	TGTGCCAGCATCCCCGGGACAGGGGAAAATGAGCAGTTCTTC
TRBV4-3	-	-	TRBJ2-3	CASSQEVGPFTKNSTDTQYF	TGCGCCAGCAGCCAAGAGGTGGGCCCGTTCACCAAAAATAGCACAGATACGCAGTATTTT
TRBV29-1	few	-	TRBJ1-1	CSVRQPPNTEAFF	TGCAGCGTCCGACAGCCCCCGAACACTGAAGCTTTCTTT
TRBV5-1	-	TRBD2	TRBJ2-3	CASSSAGGGSTDTQYF	TGCGCCAGCAGCTCAGCGGGGGGGGGAAGCACAGATACGCAGTATTTT
TRBV7-2	-	TRBD2	TRBJ2-3	CASSGLAGGSLTQYF	TGTGCCAGCAGCGGACTAGCGGGAGGATCTCTAACGCAGTATTTT
TRBV7-9	-	-	TRBJ2-2	CASSFGRDTGELFF	TGTGCCAGCAGCTTCGGGCGGGACACCGGGGAGCTGTTTTTT
TRBV20-1	many	-	TRBJ1-2	CSAKMGPSGGYTF	TGCAGTGCTAAAATGGGTCCGTCAGGAGGCTACACCTTC
TRBV14	many	-	TRBJ2-3	CASSQSVGDTQYF	TGTGCCAGCAGCCAGTCGGTCGGGGATACGCAGTATTTT
TRBV7-2	few	TRBD1	TRBJ2-7	CASSMNPGQIKYEQYF	TGTGCCAGCAGCATGAACCCGGGACAGATCAAATACGAGCAGTACTTC
TRBV5-1	-	-	TRBJ2-2	CASSLELGANTGELFF	TGCGCCAGCAGCTTGGAATTGGGTGCGAACACCGGGGAGCTGTTTTTT
TRBV5-6	few	-	TRBJ1-4	CASSLDRAPNEKLFF	TGTGCCAGCAGCTTGGACAGGGCCCCTAATGAAAAACTGTTTTTT
TRBV7-2	few	TRBD1	TRBJ1-6	CASRRTTGLDSPLHF	TGTGCCAGCAGGAGAACGACAGGGTTAGATTCACCCCTCCACTTT
TRBV6-1	few	-	TRBJ2-1	CASSRRALAVNEQFF	TGTGCCAGCAGTCGACGAGCGTTAGCGGTTAATGAGCAGTTCTTC
TRBV12-3/TRBV12-4	-	-	TRBJ2-1	CASEEQDHEQFF	TGTGCCAGCGAGGAGCAAGACCATGAGCAGTTCTTC